Each of the 11 T cell receptor beta chains below was sequenced from the same sample in a study of blood T cell repertoires in COVID-19. This table comes from immunoSEQ multiplex PCR, and its TCRdb copy is limited to in-frame clones, with some not included. The top ten clones hold over 2% of a sample with 120,000 to 150,000 clones, almost 90% of them seen once. The sequencing sample was made of peripheral blood. All receptors come from a human donor in a cohort sampled during active COVID-19.

The CDR3 region is CASRQQGLRSQPQHF. The CDR3, as DNA: TGTGCCAGCAGGCAACAGGGTCTTAGGAGTCAGCCCCAGCATTTT. The genes are TRBV2 and TRBJ1-5, with D possibly TRBD1 on 6 matching bases. Trimming took off 6 bases at V and 6 bases at J, with 18 bases between the two ends. The CDR3 has 15 amino acids. The germline CDR1 and CDR2 sequences are SNHLY and FYNNEI.

J is TRBJ1-5 and V is TRBV30; TRBD1 aligns across 9 bases. This CDR3 contains 14 residues. Germline V gene sequence: CDR1 GTSNPN, CDR2 SVGIG (reference sequence). Trimming took 5 bases from V and 5 from J; bases not matched to a gene: 7. In nucleotides, the CDR3 is TGTGCCTGGGGGATGGACAGGGGACATCAGCCCCAGCATTTT. It codes for CAWGMDRGHQPQHF. Supplemented by reference TRBV30 and TRBJ1-5, the full variable domain reads SQTIHQWPATLVQPVGSPLSLECTVEGTSNPNLYWYRQAAGRGLQLLFYSVGIGQISSEVPQNLSASRPQDRQFILSSKKLLLSDSGFYLCAWGMDRGHQPQHFGDGTRLSIL.

The chain combines TRBV11-2 with TRBJ2-7, with D possibly TRBD2 on 6 matching bases. Deletions cut 1 base from V and 7 bases from J, with 20 bases between. The CDR3 is 16 residues long. Germline V gene sequence: CDR1 SGHAT, CDR2 FQNNGV. This CDR3 is CASSLAGTGIVGEQYF. CDR3 nucleotides: TGTGCCAGCAGCTTAGCAGGGACTGGGATCGTTGGGGAGCAGTACTTC.

This sequence joins TRBV6-5 and TRBJ2-1; 10 nucleotides agree with TRBD1. Germline V lookup: CDR1 MNHEY, CDR2 SVGAGI. J gave up 9 bases and V 7 bases, and 9 bases lay outside the gene matches. This CDR3 spans 14 amino acids. CDR3 region: CASTYRTGGSEQFF. The CDR3 region has the DNA TGTGCCAGCACCTACCGGACAGGGGGAAGTGAGCAGTTCTTC.

CDR3 region: CASSYSGGGAYGYTF. CDR3 coding DNA: TGTGCCAGCAGTTACTCAGGTGGTGGGGCATATGGCTACACCTTC. The gene calls are TRBV6-6 and TRBJ1-2, with D tentatively TRBD1 (5 bases). The length of the CDR3 is 15 residues. V gave up 0 bases and J gave up 5 bases, with 13 bases separating them. Germline lookup yields CDR1 MNHNY and CDR2 SVGAGI (reference sequence).

The chain carries TRBV7-9 and TRBJ2-1; no clear D. With 7 bases removed from V and 0 bases from J, the gap between germline ends came to 7 bases. The germline V gene has CDR1 SEHNR and CDR2 FQNEAQ (reference sequence). The length of the CDR3 is 13 residues. CDR3: CASMLSSYNEQFF. The DNA for the CDR3 is TGTGCCAGCATGCTCAGCTCCTACAATGAGCAGTTCTTC.

The chain has TRBV11-3 and TRBJ2-1; possibly TRBD2 for D (6 bases). Between the trimmed V and J ends, which lost 5 bases and 7 bases, there was a span of 12 bases. This CDR3 contains 13 residues. The germline V gene has CDR1 SGHNT and CDR2 YENEEA. CDR3 nucleotides: TGTGCCAGCAGCGCGGCGGGGCAGAATGAGCAGTTCTTC. It yields the protein CASSAAGQNEQFF.

Only one count was recorded for this clone. In DNA, the CDR3 is TGTGCCAGCTCTCCGAGGACAGGGGGGACGAACACTGAAGCTTTCTTT. Translation: CASSPRTGGTNTEAFF. The chain employs TRBV18 and TRBJ1-1, with TRBD1 matching 10 bases. With V trimmed by 6 bases and J by 1 base, 8 bases remained unmatched. From germline, CDR1 is KGHSH and CDR2 LQKENI. The CDR3 is 16 residues long.

The chain combines TRBV5-4 with TRBJ2-7, with D hard to call. V was pared by 4 bases and J by 2 bases, with 16 bases between. This CDR3 region has 15 residues. Germline assignment: CDR1 SGHNT and CDR2 YYREEE (reference sequence). The CDR3 coding sequence is TGTGCCAGCAGCCCCGGGTCCCTTCCGCCCTACGAGCAGTACTTC. Translating it yields CASSPGSLPPYEQYF.

The genes are TRBV2 and TRBJ2-7; 9 bases map to TRBD2. Germline CDR1 and CDR2: SNHLY and FYNNEI. The CDR3 length is 16 residues. With 8 bases clipped from V and 9 bases from J, the junction kept 20 bases outside the gene matches. CDR3 coding DNA: TGTGCCAGCCTACCGGGTCTAGCGGGGCTGAAGGCAGGGCAGTACTTC. This gives the protein CASLPGLAGLKAGQYF.

The rearrangement links TRBV21-1 to TRBJ1-2; no DNA check was done on the table's D call, TRBD1. TRBV21-1 is classified as a pseudogene. This CDR3 spans 16 amino acids. CDR3 sequence: CASSKALQGPSYGYTF. Written as DNA, the CDR3 is TGTGCCAGCAGCAAAGCGCTACAGGGCCCTTCCTATGGCTACACCTTC.